This T cell receptor beta chain comes out of a study of T cells in Graves' hyperthyroidism and ophthalmopathy. Study findings and constraints: Most expanded thyroid clonotypes above 0.001 also appeared in blood.

Amplified regions were TCR beta CDR3 sequences from RNA transcripts. The HTBI primer set drove a first-round RT-PCR of the TCR CDR3. In TCRdb, the multiplex PCR reads were re-called with MiXCR into one record per CDR3 protein. The table has around 690,000 distinct CDR3 sequences, less than 25% seen once. At least ten counts were recorded for this clonotype. Its antigen is as yet unknown. The germline CDR1 and CDR2 sequences are MDHEN and SYDVKM. The length of the CDR3 is 14 residues. V lost 4 bases and J 4 bases, leaving 13 bases between the germline ends. The chain joins TRBV28 to TRBJ1-2; no definite D call. The source is a man aged 25 to 40 with Graves' ophthalmopathy. Sequencing was carried out using blood. In nucleotides, the CDR3 is TGTGCCAGCAGTTCCTCCTCATGGGCCTATGGCTACACCTTC. Translation: CASSSSSWAYGYTF.